This T cell receptor beta chain is from a study of vaccination and CD4 T cells after COVID-19. Study details: Median time from second vaccine dose to sampling was approximately 69 days (14 to 241).

About this clonotype: Its antigen is not known.

The Oncomine TCR Beta short-read assay was what sequenced the DNA obtained from cultured CD4+ T cells. TCRdb called the PCR reads again in MiXCR, with one record for every CDR3 protein. The sample includes some 15,000 distinct CDR3 sequences, approximately 35% seen only once; the top ten take roughly 25%. Treatment noted: approximately 9-day PBMC culture with coronavirus spike peptide pools or control peptides (ViraFEST assay). ViraFEST enlarged antigen-specific T cell populations with peptide pools and afterwards sequenced TCRs. V lost 2 bases, J lost 3 bases, and 8 bases lay in between. Per the germline V gene, CDR1 is WNHNN and CDR2 is SYGVQD (reference sequence). The CDR3 consists of 13 residues.

This chain connects TRBV10-1 to TRBJ2-7; D perhaps matches TRBD1 (6 bases). The TCR was taken from a human donor who received a COVID-19 vaccine. The material was CD4+ T cells from blood, cultured in vitro, obtained before SARS-CoV-2 vaccination. CDR3 sequence reads: CASSEAGVYEQYF. In DNA, the CDR3 is TGCGCCAGCAGTGAGGCAGGGGTCTACGAGCAGTACTTC.